The present entry profiles one TCR beta chain with its context. This sample is drawn from a study of blood T cell repertoires in COVID-19. In the authors' methods: Amplification from reference gene primers served as the basis for estimated nucleated cell counts. Clones were sequenced by immunoSEQ multiplex PCR, and TCRdb holds only the in-frame ones, with some missing. The V and J calls and clone size come from that table; D and trimming were worked out from the DNA. The profile shows about 270,000 clones, less than 85% of them singletons. Trimming shortened V by 7 bases and J by 6 bases, and 16 bases separated the two germline ends. CDR1 and CDR2 (germline): MNHEY, SVGEGT. The CDR3 has 14 residues.

Sequenced material: peripheral blood. The source is a human donor with COVID-19, enrolled during active disease. The donor label of this sample is uncertain. The rearrangement links TRBV6-2 or TRBV6-3 to TRBJ1-5; tentative D call: TRBD1 (6 bases). CDR3 bases: TGTGCCAGCAACCCACAGGGTTGGGGTCAGCCCCAGCATTTT. Translation: CASNPQGWGQPQHF.